What follows describes a single T cell receptor (beta chain). These data are taken from a study of blood T cell repertoires in COVID-19. Study information: From T cells, B-cell-depleted T cells, or PBMCs came the material, which was cDNA or gDNA.

The assay was immunoSEQ multiplex PCR, and TCRdb's table has in-frame clones only and misses some. The table has over 150,000 clones, about 85% seen once. Germline V lookup: CDR1 MNHNY, CDR2 SVGAGI (reference sequence). The CDR3 is 13 amino acids. Between the trimmed V and J ends, which lost 1 base and 5 bases, there was a span of 5 bases. Sequences were obtained from peripheral blood. The V and J genes are TRBV6-6 and TRBJ2-2; unclear D gene. The TCR sequence derives from a woman aged 55-69 years with COVID-19, enrolled during active disease. CDR3 DNA: TGTGCCAGCAGTTACTACGCGACCGGGGAGCTGTTTTTT. Translated, it gives CASSYYATGELFF.